The clone carrying this T cell receptor beta chain is deemed large. This record belongs to a study of T cell repertoires in aging, cancer and after chemotherapy. Amplification of TCR beta used genomic DNA extracted from peripheral blood. The germline V gene encodes CDR1 LNHDA and CDR2 SQIVND (reference sequence). This CDR3 comprises 20 residues. V trimming: 9 bases; J trimming: 2 bases; junction bases outside the gene matches: 18. Rearranged V-D-J TRB sequences were amplified with a mixed TRB-A/B primer pool. TCRdb called the multiplex PCR reads again in MiXCR, with one record for every CDR3 protein. The sample lists about 860 distinct CDR3 sequences, about 28% occurring once.

The sequenced material came from blood. The V call is TRBV19, the J call TRBJ2-2, with 13 bases matching TRBD2. This receptor was identified in a human donor with a blood cancer. The CDR3 coding sequence is TGTGCCAGAAACCATCCCCTCACTAGCGGGAGGGCCCTCAACACCGGGGAGCTGTTTTTT. Residues: CARNHPLTSGRALNTGELFF.